The next 19 T cell receptor beta chains were all read from a single sample in a study of human CD8 memory T cell subsets. UMI-labeled 5' RACE generated the TCR beta libraries. TCRdb re-called the 5' RACE reads; one entry per CDR3 protein, DNA not given. The data include around 9,700 distinct CDR3 sequences; the top ten clones carry around 15%. Sequencing was done on a sample of CD8+ T cells from PBMCs. Source of these receptors: a human donor in good health.

This chain connects TRBV20-1 to TRBJ1-1. The CDR3 sequence is 13 residues long. Germline V gene sequence: CDR1 DFQATT, CDR2 SNEGSKA (reference sequence). CDR3 protein: CSAKAPVNTEAFF.

The chain recombines TRBV12-3 or TRBV12-4 with TRBJ2-7. The CDR3 extends over 12 amino acids. The CDR3 loop reads CASSLVHLEQYF.

This chain's CDR3 is CASSSGQGVYNEQFF. The chain is built from TRBV11-3 and TRBJ2-1; the TCRdb call, TRBD1, lacks DNA for checking. The CDR3 sequence is 15 residues long. Germline values: CDR1 SGHNT, CDR2 YENEEA.

The gene calls are TRBV12-3 or TRBV12-4 and TRBJ2-7; checking the TCRdb D call of TRBD1 is not possible without DNA. This CDR3 region has 16 residues. The chain's CDR3 is CASSFRWGNPSYEQYF.

The chain employs TRBV7-3 and TRBJ2-5; lacking DNA, the TRBD2 call made by TCRdb goes unchecked. Germline values: CDR1 SGHTA, CDR2 FQGTGA. The CDR3 contains 13 residues. The CDR3 sequence is CASSGLAEETQYF.

The V call is TRBV18, the J call TRBJ2-2; there is no DNA to check the TCRdb D call of TRBD1. Germline-derived CDR1 and CDR2 are KGHSH and LQKENI. CDR3 length: 15 residues. The CDR3: CASSHGTGDTGELFF. Full variable domain (rest looked up from reference TRBV18 and TRBJ2-2): NAGVMQNPRHLVRRRGQEARLRCSPMKGHSHVYWYRQLPEEGLKFMVYLQKENIIDESGMPKERFSAEFPKEGPSILRIQQVVRGDSAAYFCASSHGTGDTGELFFGEGSRLTVL.

The V call is TRBV2, the J call TRBJ2-1; with no DNA, the TCRdb D assignment of TRBD1 cannot be verified. This CDR3 has 18 residues. In germline, CDR1 is SNHLY, CDR2 FYNNEI. CDR3 amino acids: CASSVLVGHPSSYNEQFF.

CDR3: CASPNGPGTPDDDEQYF. The chain carries TRBV27 and TRBJ2-7; TCRdb calls TRBD1, which cannot be checked without DNA. The germline V gene encodes CDR1 MNHEY and CDR2 SMNVEV (reference sequence). This CDR3 contains 17 residues.

The chain has TRBV10-3 and TRBJ2-5; TCRdb returns TRBD1, unconfirmable since there is no DNA. This CDR3 has 14 residues. Germline V CDR1 and CDR2: ENHRY, SYGVKD. The CDR3 reads CAISLGTGEETQYF.

The chain links TRBV10-1 to TRBJ2-7; TCRdb reports TRBD1, a call that lacks DNA to check it against. CDR1 is WNHNN, CDR2 SYGVQD, per germline (reference sequence). CDR3 length: 13 residues. This CDR3 is CASSFTGNSEQYF.

Frequency places this clonotype as medium-sized (0.01 to 0.1%). Here the CDR3 reads CSAREEGGYGYTF. The V gene is TRBV20-1, the J gene TRBJ1-2; the D call of TRBD1 rests on TCRdb alone, since no DNA is present to check it. The CDR3 runs 13 residues. CDR1 and CDR2 (germline): DFQATT, SNEGSKA (reference sequence).

In terms of frequency, this clonotype is medium-sized (0.01 to 0.1%). The chain uses TRBV28 and TRBJ2-5; there is no DNA to check the TCRdb D call of TRBD2. Germline CDR1 reads MDHEN; CDR2 reads SYDVKM. The CDR3 has 16 residues. CDR3 sequence reads: CASSSGLAGTQETQYF.

The V and J genes are TRBV7-9 and TRBJ1-2; TCRdb's D call, TRBD1, is unchecked because there is no DNA. Germline values: CDR1 SEHNR, CDR2 FQNEAQ (reference sequence). The CDR3 contains 17 residues. CDR3 in amino acids: CASSLPRDRGTNYGYTF.

The gene calls are TRBV5-1 and TRBJ2-1; TCRdb's D call, TRBD2, is unchecked because there is no DNA. Germline V gives CDR1 SGHRS, CDR2 YFSETQ. There are 17 residues in the CDR3. Here the CDR3 reads CASSFRSSGSSFDEQFF.

The rearrangement uses TRBV24-1 and TRBJ2-2. Germline CDR1 is KGHDR and CDR2 is SFDVKD. This CDR3 is 13 amino acids long. The CDR3 spells CATSVGETGELFF.

The chain couples TRBV20-1 to TRBJ2-2. The CDR3 runs to 13 residues. Germline V gene sequence: CDR1 DFQATT, CDR2 SNEGSKA (reference sequence). The CDR3 loop is CSARDGNTGELFF.

The rearrangement joins TRBV29-1 to TRBJ2-7. The germline V gene encodes CDR1 SQVTM and CDR2 ANQGSEA. The CDR3 totals 14 residues. CDR3 sequence: CSVDEPSSYNEQYF.

The gene calls are TRBV29-1 and TRBJ2-1; the TRBD1 assignment by TCRdb is unverifiable without DNA. This CDR3 comprises 13 residues. Looked up from germline, CDR1 is SQVTM and CDR2 is ANQGSEA. The CDR3: CSVETGGANEQFF.

The V and J genes are TRBV24-1 and TRBJ2-2. CDR1 and CDR2 from the germline V gene are KGHDR and SFDVKD. The CDR3 is 16 amino acids. CDR3 residues: CATSDSVSANTGELFF.